This T cell receptor beta chain was obtained from a study of T-cell memory formation after mild COVID-19. Overall study results and limits: CM and EM subsets held most contracting CD4+ clones; EMRA held CD8+ ones. Nothing confirmed that second-wave clones peaking on day 37 were specific for SARS-CoV-2. Cross-reactive memory seemingly joined, as some responding clones were found in pre-infection memory.

TCR alpha and TCR beta cDNA libraries with sample barcodes and UMIs came from 5'RACE using constant-segment primers. TCRdb reanalysed the 5' RACE reads using MiXCR and keeps one entry per CDR3 protein. The top ten hold about 22% of the sample, which has more than 350,000 distinct CDR3 sequences, approximately 15% seen once. The CDR3 has 17 amino acids. From germline, CDR1 is SNHLY and CDR2 FYNNEI. Trimming pared 5 bases from V and 0 bases from J, leaving 19 bases between. There are a few counts of this clonotype. Its antigen is unidentified. The source of this sequence is a man aged 18 to 30 who had mild COVID-19 (a few samples of this study predate the infection). Cell type and time point are not known. The chain combines TRBV2 with TRBJ1-2, with D perhaps matching TRBD1 (5 bases). Source material: PBMCs or a T cell subset sorted from them (not recorded which). In nucleotides, the CDR3 is TGTGCCAGCAGTCCCCTTGGTGGGACCAAAGCTAACTATGGCTACACCTTC. Its protein is CASSPLGGTKANYGYTF.